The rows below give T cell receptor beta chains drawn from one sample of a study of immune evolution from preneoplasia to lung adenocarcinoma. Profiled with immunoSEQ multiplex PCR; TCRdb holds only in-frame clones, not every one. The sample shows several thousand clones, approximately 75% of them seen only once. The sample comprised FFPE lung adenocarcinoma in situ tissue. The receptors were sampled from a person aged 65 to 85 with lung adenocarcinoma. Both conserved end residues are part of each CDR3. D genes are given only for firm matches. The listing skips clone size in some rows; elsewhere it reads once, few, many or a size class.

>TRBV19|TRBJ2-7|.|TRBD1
TGTGCCACTGGGACAGGGGCTATGTACGAGCAGTACTTC
CATGTGAMYEQYF
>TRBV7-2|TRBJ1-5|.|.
TGTGCCAGCAGCTTCGGCGGGGGTAGCAATCAGCCCCAGCATTTT
CASSFGGGSNQPQHF
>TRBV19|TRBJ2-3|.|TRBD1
TGTGCCAGTAGTAATAGACAGGGGACGACAGATACGCAGTATTTT
CASSNRQGTTDTQYF
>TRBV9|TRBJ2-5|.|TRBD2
TGTGCCAGCAGCCTGCGCCCGGGAGGTGAGACCCAGTACTTC
CASSLRPGGETQYF
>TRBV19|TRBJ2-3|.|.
TGTGCCAGTAGTCCTTCGGGGGTCCTAGATACGCAGTATTTT
CASSPSGVLDTQYF
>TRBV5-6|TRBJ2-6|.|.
TGTGCCAGCAGCTTGGGCCTGGGGTCTGGGGCCAACGTCCTGACTTTC
CASSLGLGSGANVLTF
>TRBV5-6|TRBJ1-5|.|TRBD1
TGTGCCAGCAGCTGGGGACAGGGCTCCTATCAGCCCCAGCATTTT
CASSWGQGSYQPQHF
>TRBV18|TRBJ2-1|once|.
TGTGCCAGCTCACCGAGTTGGGGGGGCGAGAATGAGCAGTTCTTC
CASSPSWGGENEQFF
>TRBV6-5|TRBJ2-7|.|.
TGTGCCAGCAGTTACTCGGAAGGGGTAGGCGAGCAGTACTTC
CASSYSEGVGEQYF
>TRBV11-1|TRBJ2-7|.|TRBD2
TGTGCCAGCAGCTCGCGACTAGCGGGAGGCGAGCAGTACTTC
CASSSRLAGGEQYF
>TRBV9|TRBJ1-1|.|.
TGTGCCAGCAGCGTAGATTCAGGGAACACTGAAGCTTTCTTT
CASSVDSGNTEAFF
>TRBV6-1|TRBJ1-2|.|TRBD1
TGTGCCAGCAGTGAGAACCGGGACAGACCTAACTATGGCTACACCTTC
CASSENRDRPNYGYTF
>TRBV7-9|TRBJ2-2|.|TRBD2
TGTGCCAGCAGTTCAGGGACTAGCGGGAGGTGGCACACCGGGGAGCTGTTTTTT
CASSSGTSGRWHTGELFF
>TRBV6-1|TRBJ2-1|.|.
TGTGCCACCGGGGAAGGCGGAGAGCAGTTCTTC
CATGEGGEQFF
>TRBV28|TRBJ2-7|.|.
TGTGCCACCAGAGACTACCCTCGGGAGCAGTACTTC
CATRDYPREQYF
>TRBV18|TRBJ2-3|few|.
TGTGCCAGCTCAACCACAGATACGCAGTATTTT
CASSTTDTQYF
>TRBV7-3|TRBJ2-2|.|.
TGTGCCAGCAGCCCTCGTGGGGGTCAGACCGGGGAGCTGTTTTTT
CASSPRGGQTGELFF
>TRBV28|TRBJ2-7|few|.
TGTGCCAGCAGCCAGAGGGACGAGCAGTACTTC
CASSQRDEQYF
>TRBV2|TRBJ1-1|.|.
TGTGCCAGCAGGGGGACGGGAGGCACTGAAGCTTTCTTT
CASRGTGGTEAFF
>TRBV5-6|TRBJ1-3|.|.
TGTGCCAGCGGATACAGGAGTCCCTCTGGAAACACCATATATTTT
CASGYRSPSGNTIYF
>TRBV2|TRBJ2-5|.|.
TGTGCCAGCAGTGAGGCGGTGATCTTGTACTTC
CASSEAVILYF
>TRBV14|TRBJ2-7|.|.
TGTGCCAGCAGCCCTAGTATATCCTCCTACGAGCAGTACTTC
CASSPSISSYEQYF
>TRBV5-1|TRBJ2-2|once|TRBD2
TGCGCCAGCAGCTTTACTAGCGTGTCCGGGGAGCTGTTTTTT
CASSFTSVSGELFF
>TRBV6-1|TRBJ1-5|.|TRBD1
TGTGCCAGCAGTGGACAGGGGTTCGATCAGCCCCAGCATTTT
CASSGQGFDQPQHF
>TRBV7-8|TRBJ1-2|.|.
TGTGCCAGCAGCTTAGCCGTAGAGGGCTATGGCTACACCTTC
CASSLAVEGYGYTF
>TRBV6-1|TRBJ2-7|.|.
TGTGCCAGCAGTGAAATTAGAACAGCACGGAGCCGGGAGCAGTACTTC
CASSEIRTARSREQYF
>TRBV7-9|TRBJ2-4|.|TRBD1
TGTGCCAGCAGCACCGGGACAGGGCCCAAAAACATTCAGTACTTC
CASSTGTGPKNIQYF
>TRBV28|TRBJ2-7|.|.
TGTGCCACCGAGTCCCCTGGGGAGCAGTACTTC
CATESPGEQYF
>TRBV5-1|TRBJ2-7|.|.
TGCGCCAGCAGCTTGCAAGGGAACTCCTACGAGCAGTACTTC
CASSLQGNSYEQYF
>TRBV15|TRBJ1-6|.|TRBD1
TGTGCCACCAGTAACGGACAGGGGGCCGGTAATTCACCCCTCCACTTT
CATSNGQGAGNSPLHF
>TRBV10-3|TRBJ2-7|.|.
TGTGCCATCAGGGATCCCCCCTACGAGCAGTACTTC
CAIRDPPYEQYF
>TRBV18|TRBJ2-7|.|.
TGTGCCAGCTCACCCAACAACCAGGGTCCGCACGAGCAGTACTTC
CASSPNNQGPHEQYF
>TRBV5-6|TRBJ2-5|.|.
TGTGCCAGCACCATCGGGGTAAAGGAGACCCAGTACTTC
CASTIGVKETQYF
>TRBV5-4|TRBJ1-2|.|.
TGTGCCAGCAGCTTGAATTGGGGTAGCGGCTACACCTTC
CASSLNWGSGYTF
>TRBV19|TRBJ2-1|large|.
TGTGCCAGTAGTATATCTGGGGGGGGCTTCTACAATGAGCAGTTCTTC
CASSISGGGFYNEQFF
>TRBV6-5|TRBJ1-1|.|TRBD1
TGTGCCAGCAGTTTCGGGACAGGGGGAAGGACTGAAGCTTTCTTT
CASSFGTGGRTEAFF
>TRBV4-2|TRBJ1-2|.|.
TGTGCCAGCAGCCAAGAGAGGACCATCGGTGGCTACACCTTC
CASSQERTIGGYTF
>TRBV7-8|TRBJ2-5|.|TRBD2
TGTGCCAGCAGCCTGACTAGCGGGGGGGCCGGGGAGACCCAGTACTTC
CASSLTSGGAGETQYF
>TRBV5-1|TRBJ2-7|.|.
TGCGCCAGCAGCTTCCAACAGAACTACGAGCAGTACTTC
CASSFQQNYEQYF
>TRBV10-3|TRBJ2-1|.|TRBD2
TGTGCCATCAGTGGTGATAGCGGGCCCTCCTACAATGAGCAGTTCTTC
CAISGDSGPSYNEQFF
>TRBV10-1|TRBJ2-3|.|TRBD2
TGCGCCAGCAGGCCGGGACTAGCGGCCACAGATACGCAGTATTTT
CASRPGLAATDTQYF
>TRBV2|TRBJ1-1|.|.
TGTGCCAGCAGCGAACAGGGACTGGACACTGAAGCTTTCTTT
CASSEQGLDTEAFF
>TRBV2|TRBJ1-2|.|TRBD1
TGTGCCAGCAGTGAAACGCAGGGGGCGATCTATGGCTACACCTTC
CASSETQGAIYGYTF
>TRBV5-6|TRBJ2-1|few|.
TGTGCCAGCAGCCCAGCGGGTCGGTGGGGTGAGCAGTTCTTC
CASSPAGRWGEQFF
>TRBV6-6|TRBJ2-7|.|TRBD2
TGTGCCAGCAGATCCAGACTAGCGGGGGGTGAGCAGTACTTC
CASRSRLAGGEQYF
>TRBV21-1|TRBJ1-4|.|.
TGTGCCAGCAGCATACCCAGGGGGCGCAGTGAAAAACTGTTTTTT
CASSIPRGRSEKLFF
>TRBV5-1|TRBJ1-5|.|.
TGCGCCAGCAGCTTGGCCGGAAAAAGCAATCAGCCCCAGCATTTT
CASSLAGKSNQPQHF
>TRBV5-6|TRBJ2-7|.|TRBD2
TGTGCCAGCAGCCAGGGCGTTTCGGGACTAGCGGGGTACGAGCAGTACTTC
CASSQGVSGLAGYEQYF
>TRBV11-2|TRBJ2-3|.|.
TGTGCCAGCAGCCCCGGGACCTTGGGCACAGATACGCAGTATTTT
CASSPGTLGTDTQYF
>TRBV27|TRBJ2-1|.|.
TGTGCCAGCACCAATATACAGGTTTTGAAAAATGAGCAGTTCTTC
CASTNIQVLKNEQFF
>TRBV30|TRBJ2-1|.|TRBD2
TGTGCCTGGAGTGGGTATAGCGGGAGGGGAGACAATGAGCAGTTCTTC
CAWSGYSGRGDNEQFF
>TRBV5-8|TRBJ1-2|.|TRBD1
TGTGCCAGCAGCGCGCACCAGGGGGAGGCTAACTATGGCTACACCTTC
CASSAHQGEANYGYTF
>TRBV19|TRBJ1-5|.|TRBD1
TGTGCCAGTAGTAAAGAGGGGGACAGGGGGCTCCACAATCAGCCCCAGCATTTT
CASSKEGDRGLHNQPQHF
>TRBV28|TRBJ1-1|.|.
TGTGCCAGCAGTTTAGTAGGCGTGGAAGGTAAAGCTTTCTTT
CASSLVGVEGKAFF
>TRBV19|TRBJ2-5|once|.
TGTGCCAGTAGATCCGCGCCGGGGATAGTCGAGACCCAGTACTTC
CASRSAPGIVETQYF
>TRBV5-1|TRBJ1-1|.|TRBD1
TGCGCCAGCAGCCTACCACGGACAGGGTTGACTGAAGCTTTCTTT
CASSLPRTGLTEAFF
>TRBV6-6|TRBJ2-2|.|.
TGTGCCAGCGGTAGGAACACCGGGGAGCTGTTTTTT
CASGRNTGELFF
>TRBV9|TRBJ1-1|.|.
TGTGCCAGCGGAGTCTCGGGGGGGTTGAACACTGAAGCTTTCTTT
CASGVSGGLNTEAFF
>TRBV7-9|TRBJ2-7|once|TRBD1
TGTGCCAGCAGCACACCCGGGACAGGGGACTACGAGCAGTACTTC
CASSTPGTGDYEQYF